By share, the clone carrying this T cell receptor (beta chain) ranks as medium-sized. The antigen remains unidentified. The CDR3 spans 15 residues. V shed 4 bases, J shed 7 bases, and the junction held 11 bases outside the gene matches. Amplification of TRBV12-4/TRBJ1-2 clonotypes used adaptor-ligated barcode primers. TCRdb analysed the multiplex PCR reads with MiXCR anew, one entry per CDR3 protein. The repertoire includes several hundred distinct CDR3 sequences, roughly 15% of them detected once, and 21% sits in the top ten. Study-wide points: In terms of TCR gene usage, tumor memory CD4+ T cells clustered together with blood and lymph node memory CD4+ cells, as well as with lymph node naive CD4+ cells. Tumor-infiltrating Treg TCR alpha and beta sequences overlapped most with tumor naive CD4+ T cells, then blood naive.

Sample: naive CD4+ T cells sorted from blood. Indicated subset: naive CD4+ T cells, CD4+CD45RA+CD25-. The TCR comes from a female donor with breast cancer. The chain has TRBV12-3 or TRBV12-4 and TRBJ1-2; TRBD1 agrees at 8 bases. As DNA, the CDR3 is TGTGCCAGCAGTTCCGGGACAGGAAGGGGTAGTGGCTACACCTTC. This gives the protein CASSSGTGRGSGYTF.